Listed below are T cell receptor beta chains from one sample, sequenced in a study of CD8+CD57+ T cells in acquired aplastic anemia. TCRdb re-analysed the reads in MiXCR, keeping a single row per CDR3 protein. This sample has over 150,000 distinct CDR3 sequences, with about three fifths found just once. The material sequenced was sorted CD4+, CD8+, or CD8+CD57+ T cells (not recorded which) from PBMCs. The receptor source for this set is a human donor with aplastic anemia. CDR3s include the opening cysteine and the closing phenylalanine or tryptophan. A D gene is named only where the DNA matches it firmly. Not all rows give a size; the values are once, few, many and, for expanded clones, a class.

J gene,clone size,D gene,V gene,CDR3 protein,CDR3 DNA
TRBJ2-5,.,TRBD1,TRBV9,CASSVDGDSWGTQYF,TGTGCCAGCAGCGTAGACGGGGACAGCTGGGGGACCCAGTACTTC
TRBJ2-7,.,.,TRBV20-1,CSAKQTKAYEQYF,TGCAGTGCTAAGCAGACGAAAGCCTACGAGCAGTACTTC
TRBJ1-2,.,TRBD1,TRBV15,CATSREGQGLSYTF,TGTGCCACCAGCAGAGAGGGACAGGGTCTTAGCTACACCTTC
TRBJ1-1,.,TRBD1,TRBV29-1,CSVRGRLSNTEAFF,TGCAGCGTCAGGGGGCGTTTGAGTAACACTGAAGCTTTCTTT
TRBJ1-2,few,TRBD1,TRBV2,CASSVRDRGDYGYTF,TGTGCCAGCAGTGTGAGGGACAGGGGGGACTATGGCTACACCTTC
TRBJ1-2,medium-sized,.,TRBV6-5,CASSYGGEGYTF,TGTGCCAGCAGTTACGGGGGGGAAGGCTACACCTTC
TRBJ1-5,.,.,TRBV25-1,CASTNQPQHF,TGCGCCAGCACAAATCAGCCCCAGCATTTT
TRBJ1-2,.,.,TRBV19,CASSTRDYYGYTF,TGTGCCAGTAGTACCCGGGATTACTATGGCTACACCTTC
TRBJ1-5,.,.,TRBV19,CASSIRGGNQPQHF,TGTGCCAGTAGTATCCGTGGAGGCAATCAGCCCCAGCATTTT
TRBJ2-1,few,TRBD2,TRBV4-1,CASSDRLAGGPGEQFF,TGCGCCAGCAGCGATCGACTAGCGGGGGGGCCAGGGGAGCAGTTCTTC
TRBJ1-1,few,.,TRBV7-9,CASSFIEITEAFF,TGTGCCAGCAGCTTTATTGAAATCACTGAAGCTTTCTTT
TRBJ1-2,.,.,TRBV15,CATSRDGVSYTF,TGTGCCACCAGCAGAGATGGGGTTAGCTACACCTTC
TRBJ2-7,.,.,TRBV5-6,CASSGTLNEQYF,TGTGCCAGCAGCGGGACTTTGAACGAGCAGTACTTC
TRBJ2-5,.,TRBD2,TRBV10-2,CASSEMGLALYF,TGCGCCAGCAGTGAGATGGGACTAGCGCTGTACTTC
TRBJ1-1,.,.,TRBV2,CASRRGSEAFF,TGTGCCAGCAGGAGGGGGTCTGAAGCTTTCTTT
TRBJ2-3,.,.,TRBV5-6,CASSSVRGLTDTQYF,TGTGCCAGCAGCTCGGTCCGGGGGCTCACAGATACGCAGTATTTT
TRBJ2-7,few,.,TRBV2,CASSDPGHEQYF,TGTGCCAGCAGTGACCCCGGTCACGAGCAGTACTTC
TRBJ1-5,.,.,TRBV20-1,CSAREGHRLGPQHF,TGCAGTGCTAGAGAGGGACATCGGTTGGGACCCCAGCATTTT
TRBJ1-2,.,.,TRBV11-2,CASSLSSGYTF,TGTGCCAGCAGCTTGTCCAGCGGGTACACCTTC
TRBJ2-7,medium-sized,.,TRBV19,CATFRGKDYEQYF,TGTGCCACATTTAGGGGGAAGGACTACGAGCAGTACTTC
TRBJ2-7,.,TRBD1,TRBV19,CASRRQGDTTYEQYF,TGTGCCAGTAGACGACAGGGAGACACGACCTACGAGCAGTACTTC
TRBJ2-7,.,.,TRBV7-6,CASSLLQGSGEQYF,TGTGCCAGCAGCCTACTACAGGGCTCCGGGGAGCAGTACTTC
TRBJ2-3,many,TRBD2,TRBV20-1,CSARGGLAGGESTDTQYF,TGCAGTGCTAGAGGAGGGCTAGCGGGGGGGGAGAGCACAGATACGCAGTATTTT
TRBJ1-1,.,.,TRBV7-3,CASSLGKTGNGAFF,TGTGCCAGCAGCTTGGGCAAGACAGGCAATGGAGCTTTCTTT
TRBJ2-3,.,.,TRBV7-3,CASSQSGPKEDTQYF,TGTGCCAGCAGCCAAAGCGGGCCCAAGGAGGATACGCAGTATTTT
TRBJ2-3,.,TRBD1,TRBV11-2,CASSFRRDSYTDTQYF,TGTGCCAGCAGCTTTCGCAGGGACAGCTATACAGATACGCAGTATTTT
TRBJ2-3,once,.,TRBV7-8,CASSPMASADTQYF,TGTGCCAGCAGTCCCATGGCTAGCGCCGATACGCAGTATTTT
TRBJ2-7,.,.,TRBV9,CASSVEGARDEQYF,TGTGCCAGCAGCGTAGAAGGGGCGAGGGACGAGCAGTACTTC
TRBJ2-5,.,.,TRBV7-9,CASSSWAQETQYF,TGTGCCAGCAGTTCCTGGGCCCAAGAGACCCAGTACTTC
TRBJ2-5,.,TRBD2,TRBV7-2,CASSQRTSGITGETQYF,TGTGCCAGCAGCCAACGGACTAGCGGGATCACCGGGGAGACCCAGTACTTC
TRBJ2-7,.,.,TRBV30,CAWSRRGRTYEQYF,TGTGCCTGGAGTCGGCGGGGGCGAACGTACGAGCAGTACTTC
TRBJ2-1,.,.,TRBV19,CASSWGEGGEWEQFF,TGTGCCAGTAGTTGGGGCGAGGGGGGCGAATGGGAGCAGTTCTTC
TRBJ2-5,.,TRBD2,TRBV11-2,CASSPFSSGGQETQYF,TGTGCCAGCAGCCCCTTTTCTAGCGGGGGGCAAGAGACCCAGTACTTC
TRBJ2-5,.,TRBD2,TRBV7-9,CASRDSGGFQETQYF,TGTGCCAGCAGGGATAGCGGGGGGTTCCAAGAGACCCAGTACTTC
TRBJ2-3,once,TRBD2,TRBV7-9,CASSWLAGGDTQYF,TGTGCCAGCAGCTGGCTAGCGGGAGGAGATACGCAGTATTTT
TRBJ1-5,.,.,TRBV4-3,CASSQVFRTYSNQPQHF,TGCGCCAGCAGCCAAGTTTTCCGTACCTATAGCAATCAGCCCCAGCATTTT
TRBJ2-7,many,.,TRBV4-1,CASSLNNIQGDEQYF,TGCGCCAGCAGCCTAAATAACATACAGGGAGACGAGCAGTACTTC
TRBJ1-2,.,.,TRBV15,CATSRGPAYGYTF,TGTGCCACCAGCAGAGGACCAGCCTATGGCTACACCTTC
TRBJ2-2,.,TRBD1,TRBV5-1,CASKVGSGQGAGELFF,TGCGCCAGCAAAGTTGGGTCGGGACAGGGGGCCGGGGAGCTGTTTTTT